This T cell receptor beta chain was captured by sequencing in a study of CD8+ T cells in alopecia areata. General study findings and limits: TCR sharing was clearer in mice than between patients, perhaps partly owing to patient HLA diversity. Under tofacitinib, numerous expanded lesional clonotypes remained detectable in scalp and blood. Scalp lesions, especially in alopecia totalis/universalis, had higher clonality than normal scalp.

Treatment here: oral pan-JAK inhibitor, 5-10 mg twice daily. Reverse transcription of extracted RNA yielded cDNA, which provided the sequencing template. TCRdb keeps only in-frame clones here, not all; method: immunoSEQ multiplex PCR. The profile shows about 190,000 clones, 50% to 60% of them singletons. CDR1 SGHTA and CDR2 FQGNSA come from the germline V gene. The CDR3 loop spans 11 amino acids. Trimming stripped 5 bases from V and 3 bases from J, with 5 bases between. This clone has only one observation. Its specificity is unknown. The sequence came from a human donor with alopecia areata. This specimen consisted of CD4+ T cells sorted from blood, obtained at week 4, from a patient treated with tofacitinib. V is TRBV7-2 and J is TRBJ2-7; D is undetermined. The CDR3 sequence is CASSAFYEQYF. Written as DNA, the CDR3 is TGTGCCAGCAGCGCGTTCTACGAGCAGTACTTC.